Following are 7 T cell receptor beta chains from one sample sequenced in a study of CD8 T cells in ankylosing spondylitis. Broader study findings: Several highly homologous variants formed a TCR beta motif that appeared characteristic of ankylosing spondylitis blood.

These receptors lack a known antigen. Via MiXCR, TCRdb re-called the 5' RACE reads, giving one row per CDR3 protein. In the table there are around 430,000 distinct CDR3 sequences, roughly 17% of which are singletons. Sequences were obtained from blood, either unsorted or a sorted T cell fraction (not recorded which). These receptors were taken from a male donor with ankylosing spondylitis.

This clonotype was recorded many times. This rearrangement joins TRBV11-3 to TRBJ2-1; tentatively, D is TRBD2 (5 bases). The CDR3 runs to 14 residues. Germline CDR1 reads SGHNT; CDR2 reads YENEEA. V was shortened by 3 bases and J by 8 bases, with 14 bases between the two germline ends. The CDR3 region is CASSLRATGDEQFF. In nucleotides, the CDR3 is TGTGCCAGCAGCTTGCGGGCTACCGGCGATGAGCAGTTCTTC.

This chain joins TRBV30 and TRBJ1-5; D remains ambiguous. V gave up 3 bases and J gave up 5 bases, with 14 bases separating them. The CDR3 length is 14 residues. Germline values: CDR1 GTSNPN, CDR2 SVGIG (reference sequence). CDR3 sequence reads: CAWSKARTHQPQHF. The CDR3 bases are TGTGCCTGGAGCAAAGCCAGAACCCATCAGCCCCAGCATTTT.

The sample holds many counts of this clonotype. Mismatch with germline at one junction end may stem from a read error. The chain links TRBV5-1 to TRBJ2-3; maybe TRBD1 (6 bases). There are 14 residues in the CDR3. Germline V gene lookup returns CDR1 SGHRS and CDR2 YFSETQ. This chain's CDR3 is CASSLGGNTDTQYF. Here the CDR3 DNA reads TGTGCCAGCAGTTTAGGGGGAAACACAGATACGCAGTATTTT. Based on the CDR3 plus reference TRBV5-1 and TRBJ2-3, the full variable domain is KAGVTQTPRYLIKTRGQQVTLSCSPISGHRSVSWYQQTPGQGLQFLFEYFSETQRNKGNFPGRFSGRQFSNSRSEMNVSTLELGDSALYLCASSLGGNTDTQYFGPGTRLTVL.

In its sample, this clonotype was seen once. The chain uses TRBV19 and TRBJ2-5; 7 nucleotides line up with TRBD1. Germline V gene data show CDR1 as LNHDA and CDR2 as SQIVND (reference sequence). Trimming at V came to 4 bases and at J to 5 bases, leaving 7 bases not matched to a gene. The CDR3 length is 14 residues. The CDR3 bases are TGTGCCAGTAGTAAGACAGGGAACTCGGAGACCCAGTACTTC. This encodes CASSKTGNSETQYF.

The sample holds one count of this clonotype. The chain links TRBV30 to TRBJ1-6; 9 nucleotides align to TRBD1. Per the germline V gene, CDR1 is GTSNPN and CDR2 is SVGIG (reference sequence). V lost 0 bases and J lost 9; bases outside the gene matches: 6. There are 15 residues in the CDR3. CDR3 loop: CAWSVGGQGGSPLHF. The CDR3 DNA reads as TGTGCCTGGAGTGTAGGGGGACAGGGTGGTTCACCCCTCCACTTT.

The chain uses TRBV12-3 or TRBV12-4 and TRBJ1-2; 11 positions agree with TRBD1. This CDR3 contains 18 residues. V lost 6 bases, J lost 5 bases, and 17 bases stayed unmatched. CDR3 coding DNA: TGTGCCAGCAGCCGCTACCCAGGACAGGGGGCGCAGCAGTATGGCTACACCTTC. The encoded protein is CASSRYPGQGAQQYGYTF.

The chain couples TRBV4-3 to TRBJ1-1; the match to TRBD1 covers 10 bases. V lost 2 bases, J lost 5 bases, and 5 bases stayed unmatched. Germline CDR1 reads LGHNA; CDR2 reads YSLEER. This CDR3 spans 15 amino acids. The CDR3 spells CASSQKGTGVTEAFF. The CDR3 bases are TGCGCCAGCAGCCAAAAAGGGACAGGGGTTACTGAAGCTTTCTTT.